The present T cell receptor (beta chain) was sequenced within a study of shared clonotypes between healthy human individuals. Whole-study context: Each donor contributed plates that comprised three CD4 naive, three CD4 memory, two CD8 naive and one CD8 memory.

Healthy and HIV-negative, the adult donors had no recent acute infections or vaccinations. The CDR3 is 13 amino acids. Germline loops: CDR1 KGHSH, CDR2 LQKENI. V was clipped by 3 bases and J by 5 bases; unmatched bases: 3. Concerning this clone itself: Its antigen is not identified.

Data came from immunoSEQ multiplex PCR; TCRdb stores just in-frame clones and leaves some out. The sample includes some 1,100,000 clones, about 80% of them seen just once. Overall study results and limits: Read depth was anticipated to influence clonotype sharing among donors.

Sequencing was carried out using memory CD4+ T cells from PBMCs. Regarding subset: CD45RA-negative fraction. The chain combines TRBV18 with TRBJ1-1, with TRBD1 matching over 7 bases. This receptor was taken from a man aged 18 to 30 in good health. Some clones in this sample may be carry-over from other donors' samples. This CDR3 is CASSPDRLTEAFF. CDR3 coding DNA: TGTGCCAGCTCACCGGACAGGCTAACTGAAGCTTTCTTT.